The 11 T cell receptor beta chains in this list originate from one sample, sequenced in a study of cytomegalovirus exposure and HLA in healthy donors. This PCR relied on a set of 60 Vbeta primers and 13 Jbeta primers. Using immunoSEQ multiplex PCR, the repertoire was profiled, and TCRdb retains in-frame clones only, with some absent. Among tens of thousands of clones listed, 82% were seen once. Sequencing used PBMCs. The receptors derive from a man over 45 in good health and CMV-seronegative.

With regard to this clone: A junction end diverges from the germline sequence, so it may reflect a read error. The chain employs TRBV7-9 and TRBJ2-7; a possible D gene is TRBD1 (7 bases). The CDR3 loop spans 13 amino acids. Germline V lookup: CDR1 SEHNR, CDR2 FQNEAQ (reference sequence). CDR3 in amino acids: CSSQGGSSYEQYF. CDR3 bases: TGTTCCAGTCAGGGGGGCAGCTCCTACGAGCAGTACTTC. Filled out from reference TRBV7-9 and TRBJ2-7, the complete variable domain reads DTGVSQNPRHKITKRGQNVTFRCDPISEHNRLYWYRQTLGQGPEFLTYFQNEAQLEKSRLLSDRFSAERPKGSFSTLEIQRTEQGDSAMYLCSSQGGSSYEQYFGPGTRLTVT.

This clone was detected only a few times. For the CDR3, the DNA is TGTGCCAGCAGCTTGGAAGTCGGGAGCCCGTACGAGCAGTACTTC. It codes for CASSLEVGSPYEQYF. The chain is built from TRBV5-4 and TRBJ2-7, with D possibly TRBD2 on 6 matching bases. Germline V gene sequence: CDR1 SGHNT, CDR2 YYREEE (reference sequence). V shed 0 bases and J shed 4 bases, with 14 bases lying between them. This CDR3 contains 15 residues.

V is TRBV29-1 and J is TRBJ2-1; 10 nucleotides align to TRBD2. This CDR3 is 16 amino acids long. Germline values: CDR1 SQVTM, CDR2 ANQGSEA. J lost 6 bases, V lost 0 bases, and 8 bases had no gene match. CDR3 coding DNA: TGCAGCGTTGAAGATCCTTGGACTAGCGGAGTCAATGAGCAGTTCTTC. Translated, it gives CSVEDPWTSGVNEQFF.

This clone was counted a few times. The chain has TRBV27 and TRBJ2-5; tentatively, D is TRBD1 (5 bases). Trimming stripped 2 bases from V and 4 bases from J, with 8 bases between. Germline assignment: CDR1 MNHEY and CDR2 SMNVEV (reference sequence). The length of the CDR3 is 13 residues. The CDR3 DNA reads TGTGCCAGCAGTTTAAGCAGGGTAGAGACCCAGTACTTC. As protein: CASSLSRVETQYF.

J is TRBJ1-1 and V is TRBV25-1, with TRBD1 as a possible D gene (6 bases). The CDR3 contains 14 residues. Between the trimmed V and J ends, which lost 8 bases and 6 bases, there was a span of 19 bases. In germline, CDR1 is MGHDK, CDR2 SYGVNS. The CDR3 nucleotides read TGTGCCAGCGGACAGACAGGTTCAGGCCCTGAAGCTTTCTTT. Translating it yields CASGQTGSGPEAFF.

The V call is TRBV6-5, the J call TRBJ2-2; 9 nucleotides agree with TRBD2. J gave up 6 bases and V 7 bases, and 9 bases lay outside the gene matches. Per the germline V gene, CDR1 is MNHEY and CDR2 is SVGAGI. The CDR3 runs to 15 residues. CDR3 sequence: CASTLAGGVPGELFF. The CDR3 nucleotides are TGTGCCAGCACCCTGGCGGGAGGGGTCCCCGGGGAGCTGTTTTTT.

This chain uses TRBV5-5 with TRBJ2-7, with 11 bases lining up with TRBD2. The CDR3 is 14 residues long. The V gene end was trimmed by 4 bases and the J gene end by 2 bases; junction bases not matched to a gene: 2. The germline gives CDR1 SGHKS, CDR2 YYEKEE (reference sequence). The CDR3 spells CASSVTSGAYEQYF. For the CDR3, the DNA is TGTGCCAGCAGCGTGACTAGCGGGGCCTACGAGCAGTACTTC. The variable domain in full, with the rest retrieved from reference TRBV5-5 and TRBJ2-7, is DAGVTQSPTHLIKTRGQQVTLRCSPISGHKSVSWYQQVLGQGPQFIFQYYEKEERGRGNFPDRFSARQFPNYSSELNVNALLLGDSALYLCASSVTSGAYEQYFGPGTRLTVT.

The gene calls are TRBV11-1 and TRBJ1-1; TRBD1 matches 7 bases. CDR3 length: 15 residues. In germline, CDR1 is SGHAT, CDR2 FQDESV (reference sequence). V gave up 3 bases and J gave up 4 bases; unmatched junction bases: 8. CDR3 in DNA: TGTGCCAGCAGCTTCCTAAGACAGGGTGGCACTGAAGCTTTCTTT. This encodes CASSFLRQGGTEAFF.

This clone has a single count. The rearrangement joins TRBV11-2 to TRBJ2-1; a weak D match, TRBD1 (7 bases). V shed 0 bases and J shed 8 bases, with 17 bases lying between them. CDR1 SGHAT and CDR2 FQNNGV come from the germline V gene. The CDR3 is made up of 16 amino acids. This chain's CDR3 is CASSLDWGGGGYEQFF. Written as DNA, the CDR3 is TGTGCCAGCAGCTTAGATTGGGGAGGAGGGGGCTATGAGCAGTTCTTC.

This sequence joins TRBV10-3 and TRBJ1-1, with D possibly TRBD1 on 6 matching bases. CDR3 length: 14 amino acids. V gave up 6 bases and J gave up 1 base, with 12 bases separating them. Germline V gives CDR1 ENHRY, CDR2 SYGVKD. The CDR3 sequence: CAISQQGSNTEAFF. The CDR3 DNA reads as TGTGCCATCAGCCAACAGGGTTCGAACACTGAAGCTTTCTTT.

V usage is TRBV28 and J usage is TRBJ1-4; TRBD1 agrees at 8 bases. Looked up from germline, CDR1 is MDHEN and CDR2 is SYDVKM. The V gene end was trimmed by 5 bases and the J gene end by 3 bases; junction bases not matched to a gene: 5. The CDR3 is made up of 15 amino acids. CDR3 sequence reads: CASSNPGQANEKLFF. The CDR3 DNA follows: TGTGCCAGCAGTAATCCGGGACAGGCTAATGAAAAACTGTTTTTT.